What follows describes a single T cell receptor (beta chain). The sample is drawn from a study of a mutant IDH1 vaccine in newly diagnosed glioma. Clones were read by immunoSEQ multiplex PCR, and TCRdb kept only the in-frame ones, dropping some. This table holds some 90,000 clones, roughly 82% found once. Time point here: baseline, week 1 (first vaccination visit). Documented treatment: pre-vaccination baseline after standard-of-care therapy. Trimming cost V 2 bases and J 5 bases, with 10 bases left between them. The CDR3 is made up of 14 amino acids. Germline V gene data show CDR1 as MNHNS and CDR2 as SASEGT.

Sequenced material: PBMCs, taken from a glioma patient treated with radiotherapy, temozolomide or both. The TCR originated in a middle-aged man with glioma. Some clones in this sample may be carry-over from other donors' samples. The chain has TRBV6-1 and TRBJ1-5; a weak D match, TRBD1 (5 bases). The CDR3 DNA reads TGTGCCAGCAGTGAAATGGGACTCCATCAGCCCCAGCATTTT. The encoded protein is CASSEMGLHQPQHF.